Presented here are 10 T cell receptor beta chains from one specimen sequenced in a study of human versus mouse CDR3 diversity and MHC coevolution (dated by TCRdb to 2016 to 2017). Library construction relied on the immunoSEQ multiplex PCR assay. Here the immuneACCESS table is served through TCRdb, limited to in-frame sequences with V and J called. Missing clones are a known gap in these copies; in checked studies unresolved V genes cover under half, and the rest lacks a known reason. Within this sample are 75,000 to 90,000 clones, with roughly 95% of them counted one time only. 1.3% to 1.5% of the sample belongs to the ten largest clones. Material: naive CD4+ T cells from blood. This sample's cell subset or site label indicates: CD45RO-negative CD62L-positive naive CD4 T cells. The source is a person between 30 and 69 years old in good health.

The rearrangement links TRBV25-1 to TRBJ1-4, with 7 bases identical to TRBD1. The CDR3 loop spans 16 amino acids. V lost 6 bases and J lost 5; bases outside the gene matches: 12. Germline assignment: CDR1 MGHDK and CDR2 SYGVNS. The CDR3 DNA sequence: TGTGCCAGCAGCGATGACAGGGACCCAGCGAATGAAAAACTGTTTTTT. This sequence encodes CASSDDRDPANEKLFF.

This sequence joins TRBV18 and TRBJ2-7; maybe TRBD2 (5 bases). The V and J ends lost 3 bases and 3 bases respectively, with 12 bases between them. This CDR3 comprises 14 residues. Germline CDR1 is KGHSH and CDR2 is LQKENI. Written as DNA, the CDR3 is TGTGCCAGCTCACCTCCAGCGGACCGCTACGAGCAGTACTTC. This translates into CASSPPADRYEQYF. The complete variable domain, with remaining parts taken from reference TRBV18 and TRBJ2-7, reads NAGVMQNPRHLVRRRGQEARLRCSPMKGHSHVYWYRQLPEEGLKFMVYLQKENIIDESGMPKERFSAEFPKEGPSILRIQQVVRGDSAAYFCASSPPADRYEQYFGPGTRLTVT.

The CDR3 sequence: CASSFQGDQPQHF. In DNA form, the CDR3 reads TGTGCCAGCAGCTTCCAGGGGGATCAGCCCCAGCATTTT. The rearrangement joins TRBV5-5 to TRBJ1-5, with 7 bases aligning to TRBD1. Germline V CDR1 and CDR2: SGHKS, YYEKEE (reference sequence). Germline trimming cut 2 bases from V and 5 bases from J; bases unmatched to any gene: 1. There are 13 residues in the CDR3.

The chain carries TRBV11-2 and TRBJ2-5, with 8 bases aligning to TRBD2. The assigned J gene may be wrong: the sequence end matches TRBJ2-7 better. Germline V gene data show CDR1 as SGHAT and CDR2 as FQNNGV. The CDR3 sequence is 18 residues long. The CDR3 DNA reads as TGTGCCAGCAGCTTAGATCTGTACCGGGGGGGCCGATTCCACGAGCAGTACTTC. Translating it yields CASSLDLYRGGRFHEQYF.

This chain links TRBV7-2 with TRBJ2-3; D might be TRBD1 (6 bases). Trimming took off 2 bases at V and 4 bases at J, with 10 bases between the two ends. Germline V gene lookup returns CDR1 SGHTA and CDR2 FQGNSA. The CDR3 has 14 amino acids. CDR3 amino acids: CASSLKQGPDTQYF. As DNA, the CDR3 is TGTGCCAGCAGCTTAAAACAGGGCCCAGATACGCAGTATTTT.

V and J are TRBV6-6 and TRBJ1-1; 10 bases are a match to TRBD1. Germline V gene data show CDR1 as MNHNY and CDR2 as SVGAGI (reference sequence). V dropped 5 bases and J dropped 4; count of bases not matched to a gene: 4. CDR3 length equals 14 residues. CDR3 sequence reads: CASSPRTGGTEAFF. DNA for the CDR3: TGTGCCAGCAGTCCCCGGACAGGGGGCACTGAAGCTTTCTTT.

The J gene is TRBJ2-3, the V gene TRBV6-6; D ambiguous. Trimming cost V 6 bases and J 5 bases, with 3 bases left between them. This CDR3 region has 10 residues. CDR1 and CDR2 (germline): MNHNY, SVGAGI (reference sequence). The CDR3 bases are TGTGCCAGCAGACTAGATACGCAGTATTTT. Translating it yields CASRLDTQYF.

The rearrangement uses TRBV5-1 and TRBJ2-1; 7 nucleotides agree with TRBD2. CDR3 length: 15 amino acids. In germline, CDR1 is SGHRS, CDR2 YFSETQ. The V gene end was trimmed by 4 bases and the J gene end by 3 bases; junction bases not matched to a gene: 7. CDR3 residues: CASSPDQRDYNEQFF. CDR3 DNA sequence: TGCGCCAGCAGCCCCGACCAGCGGGACTACAATGAGCAGTTCTTC.

The chain combines TRBV28 with TRBJ1-2, with a weak D call TRBD1 (5 bases). The CDR3 is made up of 14 amino acids. Trimming left V 2 bases short and J 4 bases short, with 11 bases between. Germline V gene lookup returns CDR1 MDHEN and CDR2 SYDVKM. The CDR3 sequence: CASSLVGRAYGYTF. In DNA form, the CDR3 reads TGTGCCAGCAGTTTAGTTGGCAGGGCCTATGGCTACACCTTC.

This chain links TRBV18 with TRBJ2-3, with 15 bases fitting TRBD2. Trimming at V came to 2 bases and at J to 6 bases, leaving 3 bases not matched to a gene. Per germline, CDR1 KGHSH and CDR2 LQKENI. CDR3 length: 16 residues. The CDR3 sequence: CASSPRGLAGGDTQYF. The CDR3, as DNA: TGTGCCAGCTCACCAAGAGGACTAGCGGGAGGGGATACGCAGTATTTT.